These 26 T cell receptor beta chains originate from one sample sequenced in a study of OX40 agonist ivuxolimab in advanced cancers. TCRdb keeps only in-frame clones here, not all; method: immunoSEQ multiplex PCR. The data show 35,000 to 45,000 clones, with 75% to 85% seen just once and roughly 20% held by the top ten. The sequences come from CD4+ or CD8+ T cells sorted from blood, collected in a trial of the OX40 agonist ivuxolimab. All receptors derive from an adult with an advanced solid tumor such as melanoma, head and neck, liver or kidney cancer.

J is TRBJ1-5 and V is TRBV7-8; the match to TRBD1 covers 7 bases. The CDR3 covers 16 residues. Germline values: CDR1 SGHVS, CDR2 FQNEAQ. J gave up 1 base and V 5 bases, and 8 bases lay outside the gene matches. Here the CDR3 reads CASSPPGTASNQPQHF. CDR3 sequence (DNA): TGTGCCAGCAGCCCCCCCGGGACAGCGAGCAATCAGCCCCAGCATTTT.

The V gene is TRBV7-2, the J gene TRBJ2-5, with 10 bases identical to TRBD2. The CDR3 is 18 amino acids. V was pared by 3 bases and J by 5 bases, with 15 bases of the junction left unmatched. Germline V gene lookup returns CDR1 SGHTA and CDR2 FQGNSA. In DNA form, the CDR3 reads TGTGCCAGCAGCTTCAGTAGGCGGGAGCGGGAGGGTTTCGAGACCCAGTACTTC. Protein product: CASSFSRREREGFETQYF.

The chain joins TRBV11-1 to TRBJ1-1, with D possibly TRBD1 on 5 matching bases. CDR3 length: 13 residues. CDR1 is SGHAT and CDR2 is FQDESV in the germline V gene (reference sequence). Trimming removed 5 bases from V and 0 bases from J, with 7 bases in between. The CDR3 spells CASSQGVNTEAFF. DNA of the CDR3: TGTGCCAGCAGCCAGGGAGTGAACACTGAAGCTTTCTTT.

The chain joins TRBV7-8 to TRBJ1-2; TRBD1 aligns across 7 bases. CDR1 and CDR2 from the germline V gene are SGHVS and FQNEAQ. This CDR3 region has 15 residues. V lost 4 bases and J lost 5; bases outside the gene matches: 10. Here the CDR3 DNA reads TGTGCCAGCAGCTCCCGGGAGGGGGCGCGATATGGCTACACCTTC. Translating it yields CASSSREGARYGYTF.

The V gene is TRBV6-1, the J gene TRBJ1-1; no clear D gene. Germline V gives CDR1 MNHNS, CDR2 SASEGT. The V end lost 5 bases, the J end lost 1 base, and 11 bases lay between the germline ends. The length of the CDR3 is 14 residues. CDR3 loop: CASSTSHENTEAFF. The CDR3 DNA sequence: TGTGCCAGCAGTACCTCCCACGAGAACACTGAAGCTTTCTTT.

This clone rates as medium-sized (0.01 to 0.1%). The rearrangement joins TRBV19 to TRBJ2-1, with D uncertain. Germline values: CDR1 LNHDA, CDR2 SQIVND (reference sequence). Trimming cost V 3 bases and J 4 bases, with 7 bases left between them. The CDR3 sequence is 13 residues long. The CDR3 DNA is TGTGCCAGTAGTATCGAGTCATACAATGAGCAGTTCTTC. Translated: CASSIESYNEQFF.

This chain uses TRBV28 with TRBJ2-7; possibly TRBD2 for D (5 bases). Trimming left V 2 bases short and J 4 bases short, with 15 bases between. The CDR3 extends over 15 amino acids. Germline assignment: CDR1 MDHEN and CDR2 SYDVKM. In nucleotides, the CDR3 is TGTGCCAGCAGTTTAAGCGGAAGTGTATATTACGAGCAGTACTTC. Amino acids: CASSLSGSVYYEQYF.

The chain combines TRBV19 with TRBJ1-3; the match to TRBD1 covers 7 bases. Per germline, CDR1 LNHDA and CDR2 SQIVND (reference sequence). The CDR3 length is 18 residues. The trim removed 4 bases at V and 0 bases at J, leaving 12 bases unmatched. CDR3 amino acids: CASSTYGQAAFSGNTIYF. The CDR3 nucleotides read TGTGCCAGTAGTACCTACGGACAGGCCGCTTTCTCTGGAAACACCATATATTTT. Drawing the rest from reference TRBV19 and TRBJ1-3, the complete variable domain is DGGITQSPKYLFRKEGQNVTLSCEQNLNHDAMYWYRQDPGQGLRLIYYSQIVNDFQKGDIAEGYSVSREKKESFPLTVTSAQKNPTAFYLCASSTYGQAAFSGNTIYFGEGSWLTVV.

CDR3 residues: CASSLELGAEQFF. In DNA, the CDR3 is TGTGCCAGCAGCTTAGAGCTGGGGGCTGAGCAGTTCTTC. The chain links TRBV7-9 to TRBJ2-1; D possibly corresponds to TRBD1 (6 bases). Germline CDR1 reads SEHNR; CDR2 reads FQNEAQ (reference sequence). CDR3 length: 13 amino acids. The V end was cut by 1 base, the J end by 9 bases, with 10 bases between.

V usage is TRBV19 and J usage is TRBJ2-1; a possible D gene is TRBD1 (5 bases). This CDR3 region has 15 residues. Trimming stripped 4 bases from V and 0 bases from J, with 10 bases between. CDR1 is LNHDA, CDR2 SQIVND, per germline (reference sequence). The CDR3 protein is CASSRGHHSYNEQFF. The CDR3 coding sequence is TGTGCCAGTAGTAGAGGACATCACTCCTACAATGAGCAGTTCTTC. The whole variable domain, filled in from reference TRBV19 and TRBJ2-1, reads DGGITQSPKYLFRKEGQNVTLSCEQNLNHDAMYWYRQDPGQGLRLIYYSQIVNDFQKGDIAEGYSVSREKKESFPLTVTSAQKNPTAFYLCASSRGHHSYNEQFFGPGTRLTVL.

The sample holds a few counts of this clone. The chain couples TRBV28 to TRBJ2-7, with 7 positions matching TRBD1. The CDR3 is 15 amino acids. The V gene's germline CDR1 is MDHEN and CDR2 SYDVKM. V was clipped by 2 bases and J by 0 bases; unmatched bases: 4. For the CDR3, the DNA is TGTGCCAGCAGTTTAGGACAGGAAAGCTCCTACGAGCAGTACTTC. It specifies CASSLGQESSYEQYF.

A single count supports this clone. The CDR3 is CASSFGAWGEQFF. CDR3 nucleotide sequence: TGTGCCAGCAGTTTTGGGGCCTGGGGTGAGCAGTTCTTC. This chain links TRBV27 with TRBJ2-1; TRBD1 might be the D (5 bases). The germline gives CDR1 MNHEY, CDR2 SMNVEV (reference sequence). The V end was cut by 3 bases, the J end by 9 bases, with 12 bases between. The CDR3 totals 13 residues.

The chain is built from TRBV6-5 and TRBJ1-2; D is perhaps TRBD1 (5 bases). The germline V gene has CDR1 MNHEY and CDR2 SVGAGI. The V and J ends lost 0 bases and 0 bases respectively, with 8 bases between them. This CDR3 spans 15 amino acids. Written as DNA, the CDR3 is TGTGCCAGCAGTTACTCGGGCAGGGCTAACTATGGCTACACCTTC. Protein product: CASSYSGRANYGYTF.

This rearrangement joins TRBV27 to TRBJ2-1; 12 bases agree with TRBD2. The length of the CDR3 is 15 residues. V lost 5 bases, J lost 7 bases, and 6 bases stayed unmatched. Per germline, CDR1 MNHEY and CDR2 SMNVEV (reference sequence). In DNA form, the CDR3 reads TGTGCCAGCAGTGACTCGACTAGCGGGGGAAATGAGCAGTTCTTC. Protein sequence: CASSDSTSGGNEQFF.

The chain employs TRBV5-4 and TRBJ2-7; no reliable D call. The germline CDR1 and CDR2 sequences are SGHNT and YYREEE (reference sequence). The CDR3 extends over 11 amino acids. Trimming pared 4 bases from V and 5 bases from J, leaving 7 bases between. CDR3 sequence reads: CASSQGDEQYF. The CDR3, as DNA: TGTGCCAGCAGCCAAGGCGACGAGCAGTACTTC. The whole variable domain, remainder taken from reference TRBV5-4 and TRBJ2-7, is ETGVTQSPTHLIKTRGQQVTLRCSSQSGHNTVSWYQQALGQGPQFIFQYYREEENGRGNFPPRFSGLQFPNYSSELNVNALELDDSALYLCASSQGDEQYFGPGTRLTVT.

This chain links TRBV4-3 with TRBJ2-1; no clear D. The CDR3 runs to 16 residues. The V and J ends lost 0 bases and 4 bases respectively, with 13 bases between them. Germline loops: CDR1 LGHNA, CDR2 YSLEER. The CDR3 spells CASSQESGLRYNEQFF. The DNA of the CDR3 is TGCGCCAGCAGCCAAGAATCAGGTTTGAGGTACAATGAGCAGTTCTTC.

This rearrangement joins TRBV15 to TRBJ1-2; maybe TRBD1 (6 bases). The germline gives CDR1 LNHNV, CDR2 YYDKDF (reference sequence). Trimming pared 5 bases from V and 1 base from J, leaving 14 bases between. The CDR3 consists of 15 residues. The CDR3 DNA is TGTGCCACCAGCCCCATAAGGGGGGATAACTATGGCTACACCTTC. It yields the protein CATSPIRGDNYGYTF.

The chain joins TRBV27 to TRBJ2-1, with 9 bases that match TRBD1. The CDR3 covers 16 residues. CDR1 is MNHEY, CDR2 SMNVEV, per germline (reference sequence). Unmatched junction bases numbered 10, after V lost 5 bases and J lost 5 bases. The CDR3 DNA sequence: TGTGCCAGCAGTCCTCACACGGGACAGGGTGACAATGAGCAGTTCTTC. As protein: CASSPHTGQGDNEQFF.

This chain links TRBV7-9 with TRBJ2-7, with D perhaps matching TRBD2 (5 bases). V was cut by 2 bases and J by 5 bases, with 7 bases left in between. Germline CDR1 and CDR2: SEHNR and FQNEAQ (reference sequence). The CDR3 covers 12 residues. The CDR3 sequence is CASSLMRDEQYF. CDR3 DNA sequence: TGTGCCAGCAGCTTAATGAGGGACGAGCAGTACTTC.

V usage is TRBV4-1 and J usage is TRBJ1-5; possibly TRBD1 for D (5 bases). This CDR3 contains 14 residues. Trimming removed 4 bases at V and 6 bases at J, with 13 bases between. CDR1 MGHRA and CDR2 YSYEKL come from the germline V gene. Here the CDR3 reads CASSRVGQGQPQHF. The CDR3 DNA is TGCGCCAGCAGCCGGGTTGGGCAGGGTCAGCCCCAGCATTTT.

This sequence joins TRBV6-6 and TRBJ2-4; possibly TRBD2 for D (5 bases). The germline V and J ends were trimmed by 5 bases and 0 bases, with 8 bases remaining between them. CDR1 and CDR2 from the germline V gene are MNHNY and SVGAGI (reference sequence). The CDR3 loop spans 14 amino acids. The CDR3, as DNA: TGTGCCAGCAGTCAGCGGACAGCCAAAAACATTCAGTACTTC. Translated: CASSQRTAKNIQYF.

CDR3 loop: CASSVDGYQRSRGTGELFF. DNA for the CDR3: TGTGCCAGCAGTGTGGACGGTTACCAGCGGAGTCGGGGCACCGGGGAGCTGTTTTTT. The chain has TRBV11-3 and TRBJ2-2; D may be TRBD2 (5 bases). The V gene's germline CDR1 is SGHNT and CDR2 YENEEA. This CDR3 has 19 amino acids. The V gene lost 6 bases and the J gene lost 4 bases, with 27 bases spanning the gap. The whole variable domain, filled in from reference TRBV11-3 and TRBJ2-2, reads EAGVVQSPRYKIIEKKQPVAFWCNPISGHNTLYWYLQNLGQGPELLIRYENEEAVDDSQLPKDRFSAERLKGVDSTLKIQPAELGDSAVYLCASSVDGYQRSRGTGELFFGEGSRLTVL.

The chain's CDR3 is CASIRTYSHEQYF. CDR3 sequence (DNA): TGTGCCAGCATTAGAACGTATTCCCACGAGCAGTACTTC. The chain uses TRBV2 and TRBJ2-7; D is unresolved. The V and J ends lost 7 bases and 5 bases respectively, with 15 bases between them. In germline, CDR1 is SNHLY, CDR2 FYNNEI. The length of the CDR3 is 13 residues.

The chain joins TRBV10-2 to TRBJ2-4, with TRBD2 identical over 8 bases. V dropped 7 bases and J dropped 0; count of bases not matched to a gene: 11. The CDR3 runs 17 residues. The germline V gene encodes CDR1 WSHSY and CDR2 SAAADI. Here the CDR3 DNA reads TGCGCCAGCAAGGGAACTAGCGGATTTTTAGCCAAAAACATTCAGTACTTC. Its translation: CASKGTSGFLAKNIQYF.

The genes are TRBV30 and TRBJ1-6, with 7 bases lining up with TRBD1. Germline V lookup: CDR1 GTSNPN, CDR2 SVGIG (reference sequence). V shed 7 bases, J shed 9 bases, and the junction held 9 bases outside the gene matches. The CDR3 sequence is 13 residues long. The CDR3 coding sequence is TGTGCCTTCTCCGGACAGGAGTTTTCACCCCTCCACTTT. Translating it yields CAFSGQEFSPLHF.

This clone has more than one count but fewer than ten. This sample also contains other DNA sequences that code for the same CDR3. The genes are TRBV7-8 and TRBJ1-4; 11 nucleotides line up with TRBD1. CDR3 length: 14 amino acids. V dropped 3 bases and J dropped 8; count of bases not matched to a gene: 2. Germline V gene lookup returns CDR1 SGHVS and CDR2 FQNEAQ. The CDR3 reads CASSLGQGGEKLFF. CDR3 DNA: TGTGCCAGCAGCTTGGGACAGGGGGGAGAAAAACTGTTTTTT.